Here is one T cell receptor beta chain with its context. TCRdb keeps only in-frame clones here, not all; method: immunoSEQ multiplex PCR. The sample records a few hundred thousand clones, over 80% being singletons. This CDR3 region has 14 residues. The junction had 1 base not matched to a gene; V was cut back by 3 bases and J by 5 bases. In germline, CDR1 is MNHNS, CDR2 SASEGT. The sample belongs to a study of blood T cell repertoires in COVID-19. V gene TRBV6-1 combines with J gene TRBJ1-6, with 7 bases fitting TRBD1. Specimen: peripheral blood. The source of this sequence is a middle-aged woman who had recovered from COVID-19. In DNA form, the CDR3 reads TGTGCCAGCAGTGATAGGGGGCATAATTCACCCCTCCACTTT. Its translation: CASSDRGHNSPLHF.